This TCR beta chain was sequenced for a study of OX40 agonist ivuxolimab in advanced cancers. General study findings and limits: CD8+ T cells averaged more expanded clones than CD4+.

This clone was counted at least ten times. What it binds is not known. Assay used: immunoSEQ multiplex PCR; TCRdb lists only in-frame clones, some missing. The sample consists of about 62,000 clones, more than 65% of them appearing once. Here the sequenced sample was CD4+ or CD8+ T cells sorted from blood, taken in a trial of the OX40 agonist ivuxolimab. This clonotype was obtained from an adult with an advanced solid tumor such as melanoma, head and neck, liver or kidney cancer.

The CDR3 DNA follows: TGTGCCAGCAGCCTAATGGGTACGACCTACGAGCAGTACTTC. Protein sequence: CASSLMGTTYEQYF. This sequence joins TRBV5-5 and TRBJ2-7; D not resolved. CDR3 length equals 14 residues. Trimming removed 4 bases from V and 2 bases from J, with 13 bases in between. The germline V gene encodes CDR1 SGHKS and CDR2 YYEKEE (reference sequence).